The next 13 T cell receptor beta chains were all read from a single sample in a study of T cell changes during pregnancy in multiple sclerosis. Repertoires were generated with immunoSEQ multiplex PCR, while TCRdb's copy carries only in-frame clones and drops some. The sample shows 50,000 to 65,000 clones, roughly 90% of them seen only once. The source was peripheral blood, collected in the first trimester of pregnancy. The origin of the receptors is a female donor with multiple sclerosis, enrolled in a pregnancy study.

The CDR3 region is CASRTAGTGASGEQFF. The CDR3, as DNA: TGTGCCAGTAGGACCGCCGGGACAGGGGCGTCAGGTGAGCAGTTCTTC. The chain couples TRBV19 to TRBJ2-1; 10 nucleotides match TRBD1. V shed 6 bases, J shed 9 bases, and the junction held 14 bases outside the gene matches. The CDR3 extends over 16 amino acids. The germline gives CDR1 LNHDA, CDR2 SQIVND (reference sequence).

The gene calls are TRBV7-3 and TRBJ2-7; 11 nucleotides match TRBD2. This CDR3 region has 15 residues. J lost 0 bases, V lost 4 bases, and 2 bases had no gene match. Germline V CDR1 and CDR2: SGHTA, FQGTGA. In DNA, the CDR3 is TGTGCCAGCAGCTCTCTAGCGGGAGGCTCCTACGAGCAGTACTTC. Protein product: CASSSLAGGSYEQYF.

The count of this clone is one. In DNA form, the CDR3 reads TGTGCCAGCAGCTTAGACGGTGATGAGCAGTACTTC. It specifies CASSLDGDEQYF. The J gene is TRBJ2-7, the V gene TRBV11-3; no clear D. The CDR3 covers 12 residues. V was shortened by 0 bases and J by 7 bases, with 7 bases between the two germline ends. Germline CDR1 reads SGHNT; CDR2 reads YENEEA.

CDR3 DNA: TGCGCCAGCAGCCAAGGGGGCGCGTTGTACACCGGGGAGCTGTTTTTT. Residues: CASSQGGALYTGELFF. The V and J genes are TRBV4-1 and TRBJ2-2; maybe TRBD1 (5 bases). The CDR3 has 16 amino acids. Germline lookup yields CDR1 MGHRA and CDR2 YSYEKL. V gave up 1 base and J gave up 3 bases, with 12 bases separating them.

The gene calls are TRBV11-3 and TRBJ2-7, with D possibly TRBD2 on 5 matching bases. Germline loops: CDR1 SGHNT, CDR2 YENEEA. CDR3 length: 13 residues. V lost 1 base and J 5 bases, leaving 9 bases between the germline ends. The CDR3 nucleotides are TGTGCCAGCAGCTTAGTGGCCGGGGACGAGCAGTACTTC. Translated, it gives CASSLVAGDEQYF.

The chain has TRBV6-6 and TRBJ2-7, with D possibly matching TRBD2 (6 bases). The V gene's germline CDR1 is MNHNY and CDR2 SVGAGI (reference sequence). CDR3 length: 14 residues. V dropped 2 bases and J dropped 0 bases, with 8 bases sitting between them. The CDR3 DNA follows: TGTGCCAGCAGTTACCGGCGGGGCTCCTACGAGCAGTACTTC. This codes for CASSYRRGSYEQYF.

This chain connects TRBV29-1 to TRBJ2-7; no clear D. Trimming shortened V by 4 bases and J by 3 bases, and 13 bases separated the two germline ends. The CDR3 loop spans 13 amino acids. CDR1 SQVTM and CDR2 ANQGSEA come from the germline V gene. CDR3 in amino acids: CSVVTRNNYEQYF. CDR3 sequence (DNA): TGCAGCGTTGTTACGCGGAATAACTACGAGCAGTACTTC.

V gene TRBV6-5 combines with J gene TRBJ2-3, with D possibly matching TRBD1 (6 bases). The CDR3 has 15 residues. Trimming shortened V by 1 base and J by 4 bases, and 12 bases separated the two germline ends. CDR1 MNHEY and CDR2 SVGAGI come from the germline V gene. Here the CDR3 DNA reads TGTGCCAGCAGTTACTTTTCAAGGGGGTCAGATACGCAGTATTTT. Amino acids: CASSYFSRGSDTQYF.

The chain is built from TRBV5-1 and TRBJ2-5; D may be TRBD1 (7 bases). The length of the CDR3 is 14 residues. Germline V gives CDR1 SGHRS, CDR2 YFSETQ. V was clipped by 2 bases and J by 7 bases, with 15 bases between them. The CDR3 DNA is TGCGCCAGCAGCTTAGAGACAGGGCGGGGGACCCAGTACTTC. This sequence encodes CASSLETGRGTQYF.

V and J are TRBV5-6 and TRBJ1-5; D may be TRBD1 (6 bases). This CDR3 region has 15 residues. CDR1 is SGHDT, CDR2 YYEEEE, per germline. Trimming pared 4 bases from V and 7 bases from J, leaving 18 bases between. The CDR3 reads CASSGQTEPRQPQHF. Here the CDR3 DNA reads TGTGCCAGCAGCGGACAGACGGAGCCGAGACAGCCCCAGCATTTT.

The chain joins TRBV14 to TRBJ2-7; TRBD2 might be the D (6 bases). Trimming pared 0 bases from V and 5 bases from J, leaving 14 bases between. The CDR3 runs to 15 residues. Germline assignment: CDR1 SGHDN and CDR2 FVKESK. CDR3 sequence (DNA): TGTGCCAGCAGCCAAGATGCGGGGATGAGGAACGAGCAGTACTTC. Encoded protein: CASSQDAGMRNEQYF.

This clone has a handful of counts. The rearrangement uses TRBV9 and TRBJ2-3; 7 nucleotides agree with TRBD1. V lost 0 bases to trimming and J lost 6 bases; unmatched junction nucleotides: 7. The germline gives CDR1 SGDLS, CDR2 YYNGEE. This CDR3 has 15 amino acids. The chain's CDR3 is CASSVEQGRGDTQYF. The CDR3 DNA follows: TGTGCCAGCAGCGTAGAACAGGGGCGCGGGGATACGCAGTATTTT.

The chain joins TRBV27 to TRBJ2-1, with 10 bases identical to TRBD2. CDR1 is MNHEY and CDR2 is SMNVEV in the germline V gene (reference sequence). J gave up 7 bases and V 4 bases, and 16 bases lay outside the gene matches. The CDR3 contains 18 residues. The CDR3 loop reads CASSSYLTQREGGNEQFF. The CDR3 DNA reads TGTGCCAGCAGTTCGTACCTAACTCAGCGGGAGGGCGGGAATGAGCAGTTCTTC.